The clone carrying this T cell receptor beta chain was seen just once. Its antigen is unknown. The protocol was immunoSEQ multiplex PCR, while the TCRdb copy is restricted to in-frame clones and leaves out a portion. The profile shows 55,000 to 90,000 clones, 80% to 90% of them singletons. The data were obtained in a study of OX40 agonist ivuxolimab in advanced cancers. The overall study: Patients undergoing dose escalation presented with hepatocellular carcinoma, melanoma, renal cell or head and neck cancer.

From germline, CDR1 is SGHRS and CDR2 YFSETQ. CDR3 length: 15 residues. After removal of 4 bases from V and 1 base from J, the junction contained 7 bases not matched to a gene. Study results and limitations: The authors did not determine the antigen specificity of the expanded peripheral T cells. CD8+ T cells averaged more expanded clones than CD4+.

This TCR was recovered from an adult with an advanced solid tumor such as melanoma, head and neck, liver or kidney cancer. The chain has TRBV5-1 and TRBJ2-5; 7 bases are shared with TRBD1. The source was CD4+ or CD8+ T cells sorted from blood, collected in a trial of the OX40 agonist ivuxolimab. This chain's CDR3 is CASSLRQGIQETQYF. In DNA, the CDR3 is TGCGCCAGCAGCCTACGACAGGGAATCCAAGAGACCCAGTACTTC.